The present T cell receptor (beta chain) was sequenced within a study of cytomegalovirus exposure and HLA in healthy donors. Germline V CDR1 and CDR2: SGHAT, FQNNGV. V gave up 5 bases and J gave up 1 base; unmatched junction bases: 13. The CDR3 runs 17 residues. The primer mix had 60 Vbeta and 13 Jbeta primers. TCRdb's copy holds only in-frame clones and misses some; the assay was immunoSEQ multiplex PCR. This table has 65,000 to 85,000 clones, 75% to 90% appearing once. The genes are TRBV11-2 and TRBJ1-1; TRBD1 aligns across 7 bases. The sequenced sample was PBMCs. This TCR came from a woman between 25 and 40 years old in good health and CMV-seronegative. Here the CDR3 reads CASSHSPQGGKNTEAFF. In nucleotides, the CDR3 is TGTGCCAGCAGCCACAGTCCCCAGGGGGGAAAGAACACTGAAGCTTTCTTT.